The next 32 T cell receptor beta chains were all read from a single sample in a study of T-cell reconstitution after alpha-beta-depleted transplantation in children. The library targeted TCRbeta and was prepared with unique molecular identifiers. TCRdb re-derived calls from the PCR reads in MiXCR, one entry per CDR3 protein. This table has approximately 83,000 distinct CDR3 sequences, approximately 9.2% appearing once. Sequences were derived from PBMCs from the stem cell graft donor, sampled from the stem cell graft. These TCRs come from a human donor who donated a stem cell graft to a child with congenital amegakaryocytic thrombocytopenia.

This clonotype was observed at least ten times. J is TRBJ2-3 and V is TRBV7-2; D may match TRBD1 or TRBD2 (5 bases each). The germline V and J ends were trimmed by 1 base and 1 base, with 12 bases remaining between them. The CDR3 extends over 16 amino acids. Per the germline V gene, CDR1 is SGHTA and CDR2 is FQGNSA. CDR3 bases: TGTGCCAGCAGCTTAGTAGACAGAGGGGGCACAGATACGCAGTATTTT. It is translated as CASSLVDRGGTDTQYF.

This clonotype has at least ten counts. For the CDR3, the DNA is TGTGCCAGCAGTACCCCAACTTACGAGCAGTACTTC. Translation: CASSTPTYEQYF. The chain joins TRBV7-9 to TRBJ2-7; D unresolved. This CDR3 has 12 residues. V was clipped by 6 bases and J by 4 bases, with 10 bases between them. The germline gives CDR1 SEHNR, CDR2 FQNEAQ (reference sequence).

A remark on this clonotype: This could be a read error, since a much larger clone is one nucleotide away. The chain carries TRBV5-1 and TRBJ2-1; unclear D gene. The CDR3 totals 16 residues. Germline V gene data show CDR1 as SGHRS and CDR2 as YFSETQ. CDR3 region: CVSSLATATLYNEQFF. The CDR3 DNA is TGCGTCAGCAGCTTGGCAACGGCAACACTATACAATGAGCAGTTCTTC. Full variable domain (missing parts from reference TRBV5-1 and TRBJ2-1): KAGVTQTPRYLIKTRGQQVTLSCSPISGHRSVSWYQQTPGQGLQFLFEYFSETQRNKGNFPGRFSGRQFSNSRSEMNVSTLELGDSALYLCVSSLATATLYNEQFFGPGTRLTVL.

This clonotype was observed at least ten times. The chain carries TRBV28 and TRBJ2-1; the match to TRBD1 covers 9 bases. Per germline, CDR1 MDHEN and CDR2 SYDVKM. The CDR3 sequence is 17 residues long. V was clipped by 5 bases and J by 4 bases; unmatched bases: 12. The CDR3 DNA reads as TGTGCCAGCAGTCCCTGGGGACAGGGTGGCGGTTACAATGAGCAGTTCTTC. Translating it yields CASSPWGQGGGYNEQFF.

In this sample, this clonotype turned up many times. The V call is TRBV20-1, the J call TRBJ2-1; D gene uncertain. Germline V gives CDR1 DFQATT, CDR2 SNEGSKA (reference sequence). V was shortened by 3 bases and J by 6 bases, with 15 bases between the two germline ends. CDR3 size: 14 residues. The CDR3 sequence: CSASQAKNRNEQFF. CDR3 coding DNA: TGCAGTGCTAGTCAAGCAAAAAATCGCAATGAGCAGTTCTTC.

This clonotype showed up many times. CDR3 in DNA: TGTGCCAGCAGCGGTGGACGCCCTGAGGAGACCCAGTACTTC. This encodes CASSGGRPEETQYF. The genes are TRBV5-5 and TRBJ2-5; D gene unclear. CDR1 and CDR2 (germline): SGHKS, YYEKEE (reference sequence). V was trimmed by 4 bases and J by 5 bases, leaving 15 bases between them. CDR3 length: 14 amino acids. Full variable domain (rest looked up from reference TRBV5-5 and TRBJ2-5): DAGVTQSPTHLIKTRGQQVTLRCSPISGHKSVSWYQQVLGQGPQFIFQYYEKEERGRGNFPDRFSARQFPNYSSELNVNALLLGDSALYLCASSGGRPEETQYFGPGTRLLVL.

This clonotype was observed at least ten times. The chain joins TRBV5-1 to TRBJ1-6; no definite D call. Trimming took 0 bases from V and 14 from J, leaving 12 bases between them. The CDR3 has 13 residues. CDR1 is SGHRS and CDR2 is YFSETQ in the germline V gene. CDR3 coding DNA: TGCGCCAGCAGCTTGGGGGCGAGGCAGGCCCTCCACTTT. It yields the protein CASSLGARQALHF.

This clonotype was recorded at least ten times. The rearrangement links TRBV19 to TRBJ1-1; D call uncertain. This CDR3 spans 13 amino acids. With 4 bases removed from V and 1 base from J, the gap between germline ends came to 7 bases. Per the germline V gene, CDR1 is LNHDA and CDR2 is SQIVND (reference sequence). The chain's CDR3 is CASSNTANTEAFF. In nucleotides, the CDR3 is TGTGCCAGTAGTAACACAGCGAACACTGAAGCTTTCTTT.

This clonotype has ten or more counts. The V and J genes are TRBV10-3 and TRBJ1-2, with 7 positions matching TRBD1. Germline assignment: CDR1 ENHRY and CDR2 SYGVKD. The CDR3 runs 14 residues. J gave up 6 bases and V 3 bases, and 7 bases lay outside the gene matches. CDR3 sequence (DNA): TGTGCCATCAGTGATAACAGGGGTATGGATGGCTACACCTTC. Protein product: CAISDNRGMDGYTF.

This clonotype was recorded many times. The chain recombines TRBV12-3 or TRBV12-4 with TRBJ1-6, with 8 bases that match TRBD1. The CDR3 loop spans 15 amino acids. The V gene end was trimmed by 3 bases and the J gene end by 8 bases; junction bases not matched to a gene: 6. CDR3: CASSFDRGAHSPLHF. The CDR3 nucleotides read TGTGCCAGCAGTTTTGACAGGGGTGCTCATTCACCCCTCCACTTT.

The J gene is TRBJ1-5, the V gene TRBV4-1; D unclear. This CDR3 region has 17 residues. Germline lookup yields CDR1 MGHRA and CDR2 YSYEKL. Trimming took 0 bases from V and 1 from J, leaving 13 bases between them. CDR3 amino acids: CASSQEAVVGSNQPQHF. CDR3 nucleotides: TGCGCCAGCAGCCAAGAAGCGGTCGTAGGAAGCAATCAGCCCCAGCATTTT.

With respect to this clonotype: This may be a read error, as it is one base from a much larger clone. Here the CDR3 omits its conserved ending phenylalanine or tryptophan, so a read error is the likely source. The V call is TRBV7-9, the J call TRBJ2-7, with 8 positions matching TRBD2. Germline assignment: CDR1 SEHNR and CDR2 FQNEAQ (reference sequence). With V trimmed by 8 bases and J by 5 bases, 11 bases remained unmatched. The CDR3 has 14 amino acids. The CDR3 DNA reads as TGTGCCAGCTGGGGGGAGTCTAGCGGGCACGAGCAGTACTTG. Translating gives CASWGESSGHEQYL.

Ten or more counts support this clonotype. The V gene is TRBV5-1, the J gene TRBJ2-7, with D possibly called TRBD1 or TRBD2 (5 bases each). Germline assignment: CDR1 SGHRS and CDR2 YFSETQ. The CDR3 length is 13 residues. Trimming shortened V by 0 bases and J by 7 bases, and 11 bases separated the two germline ends. The CDR3 DNA reads as TGCGCCAGCAGCTTGGCCGGGACGGAGGAGCAGTACTTC. Its translation: CASSLAGTEEQYF.

This clonotype was seen many times. The rearrangement joins TRBV18 to TRBJ1-1, with D perhaps matching TRBD1 (5 bases). Germline assignment: CDR1 KGHSH and CDR2 LQKENI. The CDR3 covers 14 residues. V dropped 1 base and J dropped 3 bases, with 9 bases sitting between them. This CDR3 is CASSPQGIHTEAFF. The DNA for the CDR3 is TGTGCCAGCTCACCACAGGGGATTCACACTGAAGCTTTCTTT.

This clonotype was counted between two and nine times. In nucleotides, the CDR3 is TGTGCCTCGAGACAGGGTAGCAATCAGCCCCAGCATTTT. This codes for CASRQGSNQPQHF. The V call is TRBV30, the J call TRBJ1-5; TRBD1 matches at 7 bases. The V and J ends lost 7 bases and 0 bases, in that order; junction bases with no gene match: 3. The CDR3 contains 13 residues. Germline assignment: CDR1 GTSNPN and CDR2 SVGIG (reference sequence).

This clonotype was detected many times. The rearrangement joins TRBV5-6 to TRBJ1-1, with D uncertain. Germline values: CDR1 SGHDT, CDR2 YYEEEE. The germline V and J ends were trimmed by 0 bases and 6 bases, with 12 bases remaining between them. The CDR3 extends over 14 amino acids. The CDR3 protein is CASSLEFPGAEAFF. DNA for the CDR3: TGTGCCAGCAGCTTGGAGTTCCCCGGGGCTGAAGCTTTCTTT.

The chain links TRBV20-1 to TRBJ2-5; D gene ambiguous. Germline values: CDR1 DFQATT, CDR2 SNEGSKA (reference sequence). The ends were cut back, 0 bases at V and 4 bases at J, with 6 bases in the middle. There are 12 residues in the CDR3. DNA for the CDR3: TGCAGTGCTAGAGATGGTGGAGAGACCCAGTACTTC. Translation: CSARDGGETQYF.

At least ten counts were recorded for this clonotype. The J gene is TRBJ2-5, the V gene TRBV12-3 or TRBV12-4; TRBD2 aligns across 8 bases. Germline trimming cut 5 bases from V and 5 bases from J; bases unmatched to any gene: 10. CDR3 length equals 15 residues. The CDR3 DNA sequence: TGTGCCAGCAGTCCAGCGGGAGTAGGTTTCGAGACCCAGTACTTC. It is translated as CASSPAGVGFETQYF.

This clonotype was found many times. The chain couples TRBV15 to TRBJ1-4, with a tentative D call TRBD1 (5 bases). The CDR3 is made up of 15 amino acids. Germline loops: CDR1 LNHNV, CDR2 YYDKDF (reference sequence). V lost 0 bases, J lost 7 bases, and 12 bases lay in between. CDR3 amino acids: CATSRDVGAGEKLFF. The CDR3 bases are TGTGCCACCAGCAGAGATGTAGGGGCGGGTGAAAAACTGTTTTTT. The full variable domain, completed using reference TRBV15 and TRBJ1-4, is DAMVIQNPRYQVTQFGKPVTLSCSQTLNHNVMYWYQQKSSQAPKLLFHYYDKDFNNEADTPDNFQSRRPNTSFCFLDIRSPGLGDTAMYLCATSRDVGAGEKLFFGSGTQLSVL.

The sample holds many counts of this clonotype. The V and J genes are TRBV20-1 and TRBJ2-3; 9 bases match TRBD1. This CDR3 is built from 16 residues. The J segment lost 4 bases and the V segment lost 3 bases, leaving 11 bases of the junction unmatched. Germline loops: CDR1 DFQATT, CDR2 SNEGSKA (reference sequence). The CDR3 DNA reads as TGCAGTGCTAGTTGGGACAGGGAGTCTTCATCAGATACGCAGTATTTT. Translated, it gives CSASWDRESSSDTQYF.

This clonotype was counted ten times or more. CDR3 protein: CASSPLTEETQYF. The DNA for the CDR3 is TGTGCCAGCAGCCCCCTGACAGAAGAGACCCAGTACTTC. The chain links TRBV7-3 to TRBJ2-5, with a weak D call TRBD1 (5 bases). Germline CDR1 is SGHTA and CDR2 is FQGTGA. The CDR3 totals 13 residues. Deletions cut 5 bases from V and 3 bases from J, with 10 bases between.

As regards this clonotype: Just one base apart from a much larger clone, this may be a read error. The chain uses TRBV5-6 and TRBJ1-5; D remains unclear. Germline V CDR1 and CDR2: SGHDT, YYEEEE. The CDR3 consists of 13 residues. Here the CDR3 DNA reads TGTGCCACCAGCTTGGCAGAGAATCAGCCCCAGCATTTT. It specifies CATSLAENQPQHF.

This clonotype was detected many times. The chain joins TRBV9 to TRBJ2-4; TRBD1 matches 7 bases. Germline lookup yields CDR1 SGDLS and CDR2 YYNGEE. CDR3 size: 13 residues. Trimming removed 3 bases from V and 7 bases from J; junction bases left unmatched: 4. In nucleotides, the CDR3 is TGTGCCAGCAGCGGACAGGGAGAGAACATTCAGTACTTC. Protein sequence: CASSGQGENIQYF.

This clonotype has at least ten counts. J is TRBJ1-1 and V is TRBV5-1, with unresolved D. This CDR3 is 15 amino acids long. Trimming cost V 0 bases and J 2 bases, with 11 bases left between them. In germline, CDR1 is SGHRS, CDR2 YFSETQ. CDR3 in amino acids: CASSLAPGLNTEAFF. CDR3 nucleotide sequence: TGCGCCAGCAGCTTGGCGCCAGGCCTTAACACTGAAGCTTTCTTT.

This clonotype was recorded at least ten times. This chain uses TRBV5-6 with TRBJ1-1; TRBD1 is a possible D gene (5 bases). The CDR3 is 13 residues long. The V gene lost 1 base and the J gene lost 5 bases, with 9 bases spanning the gap. CDR1 and CDR2 from the germline V gene are SGHDT and YYEEEE. CDR3 sequence reads: CASSLPGRTEAFF. The CDR3 bases are TGTGCCAGCAGCTTGCCAGGGCGGACTGAAGCTTTCTTT.

J is TRBJ1-2 and V is TRBV2, with unresolved D. The CDR3 length is 11 residues. Per germline, CDR1 SNHLY and CDR2 FYNNEI. V shed 4 bases and J shed 10 bases, with 10 bases lying between them. The CDR3 is CASSVEVTYTF. CDR3 in DNA: TGTGCCAGCAGTGTGGAGGTGACCTACACCTTC.

This clonotype has ten or more counts. The chain uses TRBV15 and TRBJ1-4; D not certain. V was cut by 0 bases and J by 8 bases, with 19 bases left in between. CDR1 and CDR2 (germline): LNHNV, YYDKDF (reference sequence). The CDR3 consists of 17 residues. The CDR3 is CATSRELGSPLGEKLFF. CDR3 nucleotide sequence: TGTGCCACCAGCAGAGAATTGGGCTCCCCGCTCGGCGAAAAACTGTTTTTT.

This clonotype was seen at least ten times. V gene TRBV29-1 combines with J gene TRBJ2-3; the D gene is possibly TRBD2 (5 bases). Deletions cut 4 bases from V and 4 bases from J, with 18 bases between. CDR3 length: 15 amino acids. Germline values: CDR1 SQVTM, CDR2 ANQGSEA. This CDR3 is CSVGRRAYVPDTQYF. CDR3 in DNA: TGCAGCGTTGGACGGCGGGCGTACGTTCCAGATACGCAGTATTTT.

Ten or more counts support this clonotype. This rearrangement joins TRBV19 to TRBJ1-6; 9 bases fit TRBD1. V was pared by 4 bases and J by 8 bases, with 12 bases of the junction left unmatched. The CDR3 totals 17 residues. Germline V lookup: CDR1 LNHDA, CDR2 SQIVND (reference sequence). The CDR3 loop is CASSTSGQGPSYSPLHF. As DNA, the CDR3 is TGTGCCAGTAGTACCTCCGGACAGGGGCCCTCGTATTCACCCCTCCACTTT.

This clonotype was observed at least ten times. This sequence joins TRBV6-1 and TRBJ2-1; no clear D gene. V shed 3 bases and J shed 8 bases, with 11 bases lying between them. CDR3 length equals 13 residues. The germline gives CDR1 MNHNS, CDR2 SASEGT. The CDR3 DNA sequence: TGTGCCAGCAGTGATGGCCTCGGCGATGAGCAGTTCTTC. The encoded protein is CASSDGLGDEQFF.

This clonotype was seen ten or more times. V and J are TRBV29-1 and TRBJ2-1, with D possibly called TRBD1 or TRBD2 (5 bases each). Germline V lookup: CDR1 SQVTM, CDR2 ANQGSEA. V lost 6 bases and J 0 bases, leaving 18 bases between the germline ends. The CDR3 is 16 amino acids. The CDR3 sequence is CSVRTGPTSSYNEQFF. DNA of the CDR3: TGCAGCGTGCGGACGGGACCGACGAGCTCCTACAATGAGCAGTTCTTC.

Ten or more counts support this clonotype. This chain joins TRBV18 and TRBJ2-7; the D gene is possibly TRBD2 (5 bases). The CDR3 runs to 13 residues. The ends were cut back, 4 bases at V and 0 bases at J, with 7 bases in the middle. Germline V gene lookup returns CDR1 KGHSH and CDR2 LQKENI. The chain's CDR3 is CASSRGDSYEQYF. The CDR3 DNA is TGTGCCAGCTCACGGGGAGACTCCTACGAGCAGTACTTC. Full variable domain (missing parts from reference TRBV18 and TRBJ2-7): NAGVMQNPRHLVRRRGQEARLRCSPMKGHSHVYWYRQLPEEGLKFMVYLQKENIIDESGMPKERFSAEFPKEGPSILRIQQVVRGDSAAYFCASSRGDSYEQYFGPGTRLTVT.